This T cell receptor (beta chain) was obtained from a study of OX40 agonist ivuxolimab in advanced cancers. In terms of the full investigation: Ivuxolimab was an agonistic, fully human IgG2 monoclonal antibody directed against OX40 (CD134), a costimulatory receptor. Partial responses occurred in three dose-escalation patients: two with cutaneous melanoma and one with hepatocellular carcinoma. Patients were allowed to have had prior anti-PD-1, anti-PD-L1 or anti-CTLA-4 therapy, and around 40% of the dose-escalation patients had previously received checkpoint inhibitors. Peripheral TCRbeta sequencing aimed to test whether ivuxolimab altered TCR sequence diversity and caused clonal T-cell expansion. In the dose-escalation cohort, 82.7% of patients were male, and the mean age was around 60 years, with a range of about 23 to 85. The paper covers the monotherapy dose-escalation part of the phase I ivuxolimab trial, which included N of about 50 patients. Of the 50 to 55 dose-escalation patients, hepatocellular carcinoma was present in around 20, melanoma in approximately 15, renal cell carcinoma in 9 and head and neck cancer in 9. Intravenous ivuxolimab was administered to patients every 2 weeks at six dose levels: 0.01, 0.1, 0.3, 1.5, 3 and 10 mg/kg.

Study-wide conclusions, independent of this receptor: At doses of 0.1 to 3.0 mg/kg, clonal expansion of both CD4+ and CD8+ T cells in blood was seen between baseline and week 6. Partial responders in the 0.1-3.0 mg/kg groups had among the lowest normalized peripheral clonal expansion, especially among CD8+ T cells. On average, CD8+ T cells showed more expanded clones than CD4+ T cells after ivuxolimab. Low levels of normalized T-cell clonal expansion were also seen in some patients who did not respond. The antigen specificity of the clonally expanded peripheral T cells was not determined.

With respect to this clone: No cognate antigen has been identified for it. Qualities for individual bases were not recorded, and no much larger clone is one base off.

To sequence the TCRbeta CDR3 region, genomic DNA was isolated from the sorted cells. TCRbeta CDR3 regions were sequenced using the immunoSEQ Assay. Drawn from immuneACCESS, this table holds only the in-frame rearrangements with V and J called that TCRdb kept. Clones are partly lost; checked studies trace under half to an unresolved V gene and leave the rest unexplained. This sample holds about 150,000 clones; 90% to 95% were observed only once. Of the sample, under 0.4% is held by the ten largest clones. The trial excluded patients who had a history of autoimmune disease or were on systemic immunosuppression. In every dose cohort, peripheral blood was drawn for TCR sequencing at baseline, cycle 4 day 1, and cycle 7 day 1. Samples came from an open-label, multicenter, first-in-human phase I dose-escalation trial of ivuxolimab. Adults with locally advanced or metastatic melanoma, renal cell carcinoma, hepatocellular carcinoma or head and neck squamous cell carcinoma were enrolled in the trial. Before TCR sequencing, CD4+ T cells and CD8+ T cells were sorted from peripheral blood as separate populations.

The input for sequencing was CD4+ or CD8+ T cells sorted from blood, taken in a trial of the OX40 agonist ivuxolimab. This TCR derives from an adult with an advanced solid tumor such as melanoma, head and neck, liver or kidney cancer.

The DNA is as follows: TGTGCCAGCACCACCCCCGGGCGGGCTAATGAAAAACTGTTTTTT. Its coded protein is CASTTPGRANEKLFF. The V and J segments used are TRBV28 and TRBJ1-4, with no D gene named confidently. The germline V gene specifies MDHEN as CDR1 and SYDVKM as CDR2. The CDR3 numbers 15 residues from cysteine through phenylalanine. Here the CDR3 DNA is all that survives: 45 bases in frame from base 1. Cut back by 7 bases and 3 bases, the V and J ends lie 15 bases apart.